This record covers a single T cell receptor (beta chain). Many counts were recorded for this clonotype. No antigen is known for it. Per-nucleotide qualities are absent, and no much larger clonotype sits a single base away. This specimen comes from a study of T cells in Graves' hyperthyroidism and ophthalmopathy (dated by TCRdb to 2018 to 2020). For the study in its entirety: Peripheral blood samples were taken at the time of initial diagnosis, prior to any treatment. To identify distinguishing TCR V-J signatures, a discovery cohort of 95 to 100 patients was used, comprising 40 to 45 with Graves' ophthalmopathy and 55 to 65 with stable Graves' hyperthyroidism. After sampling, hyperthyroidism patients received methimazole starting at 30 mg daily, and ophthalmopathy patients received high-dose intravenous methylprednisolone. In roughly six Graves' hyperthyroidism patients, the study also compared T-cell repertoires from thyroid tissue with T-cell repertoires from blood. Prospective prediction of ophthalmopathy was tested in an independent validation cohort consisting of about 20 hyperthyroidism patients and over 15 patients who later progressed to ophthalmopathy. The paper reports TCR Vbeta CDR3 sequencing of approximately 140 peripheral blood samples: fewer than 50 ophthalmopathy, under 80 hyperthyroidism and around 17 progressor patients. The approximately 100 discovery patients were randomly split 7:3 into training and test sets. The research as a whole found: No statistical method was used to fix the sample size in advance, and group allocation was not hidden from the investigators. In validation, the model predicted progression to ophthalmopathy with 65% to 71% sensitivity and 72% to 85% specificity, a median of 6.5 months before onset. Ophthalmopathy was separated from stable hyperthyroidism by a 13 V-J signature model, with just over 85% sensitivity and approximately 84% specificity obtained in cross-validation and 80%/75% obtained in testing. Most expanded thyroid clonotypes (frequency above 0.001) were also detected in blood, a finding suggesting that blood repertoires may reflect thyroid immune responses.

At the junction V is shortened by 0 bases and J by 2 bases, with 15 bases in between. The germline V gene (reference sequence) supplies CDR1 GTSNPN and CDR2 SVGIG. The CDR3 spans 16 residues, from the cysteine through the phenylalanine. Only the CDR3 DNA is retained, 48 bases long and in frame from the first base. The TCR beta CDR3 regions were amplified from RNA transcripts. The first round of RT-PCR for the TCR CDR3 was performed with the HTBI primer set and the Qiagen OneStep RT-PCR kit. Libraries were constructed in a second round of multiplex PCR, after which size selection and purification were performed. Paired-end sequencing of the libraries was performed with 100 bp reads on an Illumina HiSeq2000. The original methods were these. SOAPnuke was used to process the raw data, removing reads that contained adapters or uncalled bases, had a mean Phred below 15, or lacked an exact match to the constant primer or identifier. COPE v1.2.5 was used to merge high-quality paired reads, and clonotypes were defined as unique nucleotide sequences. MiTCR v1.1 was used to align clonotypes to the IMGT TRBV, TRBD and TRBJ reference segments. Only V-J combinations with frequency above 0.0001, covering 99% to 99.2% of repertoires, were analysed. The TCS score was defined as F50 (clonal expansion) divided by E x V (chaos), with BLOSUM62-based TCRdist calculated between CDR3 peptides within each V-J. Welch's t-statistics and random forest reduced fewer than 550 V-J features to fewer than 15, which were used in a naive Bayes classifier (R e1071). Using fastp at Q25 and MiXCR, TCRdb reprocessed the public reads and kept productive beta chains. Each entry is one CDR3 protein sequence, shown with its most common DNA and genes. These V and J calls are TCRdb output, not the study's own analysis. This sample holds fewer than 550,000 distinct CDR3 sequences; 15% to 19% were observed only once. The ten largest clones take up roughly 7.4% of the sample.

Stable Graves' hyperthyroidism was defined as no progression to ophthalmopathy during 18 months of follow-up. Hyperthyroidism patients were aged 18 to 65 years and newly diagnosed, with disease duration of less than 2 months. Exclusion was applied to patients with uncontrolled infections, other autoimmune diseases, pregnancy or lactation. Diagnoses were based on clinical symptoms, serum thyroxine and TRAb, thyroid ultrasound and orbital computed tomography. PBMCs were isolated from roughly 10 ml of fresh peripheral blood by Ficoll-Paque density gradient centrifugation. Total RNA was extracted with Trizol reagent, and quality was checked on an Agilent 2100 Bioanalyzer.

Material: blood. The source is a woman under 30 with Graves' hyperthyroidism. In this chain, TRBV30 is recombined with TRBJ2-3; the D gene lacks a confident call. This receptor carries the CDR3 CAWSVWLGSSTDTQYF. The bases read TGTGCCTGGAGTGTTTGGTTGGGATCCTCCACAGATACGCAGTATTTT.